The next 15 T cell receptor beta chains were all read from a single sample in a study of T cell repertoires in cytomegalovirus infection (dated by TCRdb to about 2019). Sequencing used an Illumina HiSeq 1500. TCRdb itself trimmed the public reads at Q25 with fastp, ran MiXCR and retained productive beta chains. CDR3 protein sequences are deduplicated, and each keeps its most common genes and DNA. The sample records hundreds of thousands of distinct CDR3 sequences, roughly 15% of which are singletons. The ten largest account for about 11% of the sample. Specimen: PBMCs. These receptors were obtained from a human donor in good health (CMV status not recorded). Some clones in this sample may be carry-over from other donors' samples.

The chain links TRBV2 to TRBJ2-3; a possible D gene is TRBD2 (6 bases). Trimming removed 6 bases at V and 1 base at J, with 14 bases between. The CDR3 sequence is 15 residues long. Germline CDR1 is SNHLY and CDR2 is FYNNEI. The CDR3 DNA is TGTGCCAGCAGGGGCCAGGCTAGCGGCACAGATACGCAGTATTTT. Its protein is CASRGQASGTDTQYF.

This clonotype was seen repeatedly, ten times or more. The chain is built from TRBV7-6 and TRBJ1-1, with D possibly being TRBD1 (5 bases). This CDR3 is 13 amino acids long. With 4 bases removed from V and 6 bases from J, the gap between germline ends came to 12 bases. Germline CDR1 is SGHVS and CDR2 is FNYEAQ. In nucleotides, the CDR3 is TGTGCCAGCAGCTCATCAATGGGGGCTGAAGCTTTCTTT. Its protein is CASSSSMGAEAFF.

The chain is built from TRBV5-6 and TRBJ2-7; D possibly corresponds to TRBD2 (5 bases). The CDR3 consists of 15 residues. From germline, CDR1 is SGHDT and CDR2 YYEEEE. V dropped 3 bases and J dropped 4 bases, with 17 bases sitting between them. In DNA form, the CDR3 reads TGTGCCAGCAGCTGGGTACGAGGGCCCGAATACGAGCAGTACTTC. It codes for CASSWVRGPEYEQYF.

This clonotype appeared a few times. V gene TRBV15 combines with J gene TRBJ1-5; D gene unclear. V lost 5 bases and J 3 bases, leaving 11 bases between the germline ends. CDR1 and CDR2 from the germline V gene are LNHNV and YYDKDF (reference sequence). The CDR3 is 14 amino acids. The CDR3 bases are TGTGCCACCAGCCCGACGGAGACCAATCAGCCCCAGCATTTT. This gives the protein CATSPTETNQPQHF.

V gene TRBV18 combines with J gene TRBJ2-2; D unclear. Trimming took off 4 bases at V and 0 bases at J, with 9 bases between the two ends. The V gene's germline CDR1 is KGHSH and CDR2 LQKENI. The CDR3 runs 15 residues. CDR3 DNA: TGTGCCAGCTCACGTTCCAGGACGAACACCGGGGAGCTGTTTTTT. This translates into CASSRSRTNTGELFF.

In the case of this clonotype: A much larger clone differs by one base, so this may be a read error. The chain carries TRBV7-2 and TRBJ1-6; D is uncertain. Germline CDR1 and CDR2: SGHTA and FQGNSA. The CDR3 runs to 12 residues. CDR3 nucleotide sequence: TGTGTCAGCAGCTTAATCCCTTCACCCCTCCACTTT. This codes for CVSSLIPSPLHF.

The rearrangement links TRBV20-1 to TRBJ1-2; the D gene is possibly TRBD1 (5 bases). The CDR3 length is 14 residues. V lost 6 bases and J 1 base, leaving 15 bases between the germline ends. The germline V gene has CDR1 DFQATT and CDR2 SNEGSKA (reference sequence). CDR3 protein: CSATSGDRNYGYTF. For the CDR3, the DNA is TGCAGTGCCACGTCGGGGGATCGTAACTATGGCTACACCTTC.

The rearrangement links TRBV19 to TRBJ2-3; 9 nucleotides match TRBD1. The CDR3 spans 16 residues. With V trimmed by 6 bases and J by 2 bases, 9 bases remained unmatched. CDR1 is LNHDA and CDR2 is SQIVND in the germline V gene (reference sequence). The CDR3 nucleotides read TGTGCCAGTAGCACTGGACAGGGGCTTTTCACAGATACGCAGTATTTT. Its translation: CASSTGQGLFTDTQYF. Full variable domain (missing parts from reference TRBV19 and TRBJ2-3): DGGITQSPKYLFRKEGQNVTLSCEQNLNHDAMYWYRQDPGQGLRLIYYSQIVNDFQKGDIAEGYSVSREKKESFPLTVTSAQKNPTAFYLCASSTGQGLFTDTQYFGPGTRLTVL.

This clonotype was observed a handful of times. At one boundary the junction diverges from the germline segment, which might be a read error. CDR3 nucleotides: TGTGCCAGTAGTATAGATCGGAAGGACTACGGCTACACCTTC. It translates to CASSIDRKDYGYTF. The chain carries TRBV19 and TRBJ1-2; unclear D gene. This CDR3 contains 14 residues. The germline CDR1 and CDR2 sequences are LNHDA and SQIVND (reference sequence).

The chain links TRBV9 to TRBJ2-5; 7 bases line up with TRBD1. V dropped 2 bases and J dropped 3; count of bases not matched to a gene: 4. Germline V lookup: CDR1 SGDLS, CDR2 YYNGEE. The CDR3 spans 14 residues. CDR3 sequence reads: CASSVSGTEETQYF. CDR3 DNA sequence: TGTGCCAGCAGCGTTAGTGGGACAGAAGAGACCCAGTACTTC.

In this sample, this clonotype turned up a few times. The chain couples TRBV2 to TRBJ2-1, with TRBD2 as a possible D gene (6 bases). This CDR3 comprises 16 residues. Germline values: CDR1 SNHLY, CDR2 FYNNEI. V lost 0 bases and J lost 2, with 11 bases in between. This CDR3 is CASSEALGGTYNEQFF. CDR3 in DNA: TGTGCCAGCAGTGAAGCATTGGGAGGAACCTACAATGAGCAGTTCTTC.

In its sample, this clonotype was seen many times. The CDR3 protein is CASSSGLTGSTDTQYF. CDR3 bases: TGTGCCAGCAGCTCGGGACTGACAGGGAGCACAGATACGCAGTATTTT. This chain uses TRBV7-3 with TRBJ2-3, with a tentative D call TRBD1 (7 bases). This CDR3 has 16 amino acids. CDR1 is SGHTA and CDR2 is FQGTGA in the germline V gene. V lost 4 bases to trimming and J lost 0 bases, with 14 bases between them.

The chain joins TRBV29-1 to TRBJ1-2, with a tentative D call TRBD1 (6 bases). The CDR3 totals 12 residues. V lost 6 bases to trimming and J lost 6 bases, with 14 bases between them. Germline V lookup: CDR1 SQVTM, CDR2 ANQGSEA. The CDR3 coding sequence is TGCAGCGTGGGGGCTGGGGGCAATGGCTACACCTTC. Residues: CSVGAGGNGYTF.

In this sample, this clonotype turned up a few times. The chain has TRBV28 and TRBJ2-5; TRBD1 agrees at 7 bases. The trim removed 4 bases at V and 2 bases at J, leaving 4 bases unmatched. Germline CDR1 reads MDHEN; CDR2 reads SYDVKM. This CDR3 is 14 amino acids long. CDR3 coding DNA: TGTGCCAGCAGTTCGCCGGGACAGCAAGAGACCCAGTACTTC. Encoded protein: CASSSPGQQETQYF.

In this sample, this clonotype turned up once. Sequence at one end of the junction differs from germline and may be a read error. This chain connects TRBV7-2 to TRBJ2-1, with TRBD1 as a possible D gene (7 bases). Germline CDR1 is SGHTA and CDR2 is FQGNSA. This CDR3 has 16 amino acids. CDR3 DNA: TGTGCCACCAGCCAAGGAGGGACAGAGGCTTCCAATGAGCAGTTCTTC. This gives the protein CATSQGGTEASNEQFF.